The next 13 T cell receptor beta chains were all read from a single sample in a study of human T cells and chemical hapten exposure (dated by TCRdb to the early 2020s). Library creation used RACE. TCRdb records NextSeq 500 as the sequencer. TCRdb took the public reads, trimmed them with fastp at Q25, ran MiXCR for clone calling and kept in-frame beta chains. Rows with a matching CDR3 protein are joined into one entry that keeps the most common DNA and genes. For this sample the table gives around 56,000 distinct CDR3 sequences, of which roughly a tenth were detected only once. The ten top clones hold around 10% of the sample. Sample time point, as interpreted from the label and publication: pre-sensitization, week 0. In light of the paper, this sample's treatment or condition label describes: therapeutic diphenylcyclopropenone sensitization with weekly scalp DPC. Sequencing used whole blood, obtained in connection with sensitization to the hapten diphenylcyclopropenone (DPC). These receptors originate from a man in his forties or fifties with alopecia areata. Some clones in this sample may be carry-over from other donors' samples.

This clonotype was observed a handful of times. This sequence joins TRBV12-3 or TRBV12-4 and TRBJ2-7, with 7 bases that match TRBD2. V gave up 6 bases and J gave up 5 bases; unmatched junction bases: 7. The CDR3 spans 13 residues. This chain's CDR3 is CASRLRGSNEQYF. Here the CDR3 DNA reads TGTGCCAGCAGACTTCGCGGGAGTAACGAGCAGTACTTC.

This clonotype was seen many times. The genes are TRBV7-6 and TRBJ2-2, with D unresolved. CDR3 length: 15 amino acids. In germline, CDR1 is SGHVS, CDR2 FNYEAQ. Trimming left V 4 bases short and J 2 bases short, with 11 bases between. The chain's CDR3 is CASSSPDTNTGELFF. The DNA of the CDR3 is TGTGCCAGCAGCTCCCCCGACACTAACACCGGGGAGCTGTTTTTT.

This clonotype was detected ten times or more. The chain employs TRBV12-3 or TRBV12-4 and TRBJ2-5; the D gene could be TRBD1 or TRBD2 (6 bases each). The CDR3 has 13 residues. Trimming pared 3 bases from V and 4 bases from J, leaving 9 bases between. The CDR3 reads CASSFGGRETQYF. The CDR3 nucleotides are TGTGCCAGCAGTTTTGGGGGGCGAGAGACCCAGTACTTC.

The V gene is TRBV11-1, the J gene TRBJ2-1, with D perhaps matching TRBD1 (7 bases). The CDR3 is made up of 16 amino acids. Trimming left V 5 bases short and J 4 bases short, with 18 bases between. In germline, CDR1 is SGHAT, CDR2 FQDESV (reference sequence). The CDR3 loop is CASSPRQGRGYNEQFF. In nucleotides, the CDR3 is TGTGCCAGCAGCCCGAGACAGGGTCGGGGGTACAATGAGCAGTTCTTC.

The V gene is TRBV2, the J gene TRBJ2-7, with D possibly matching TRBD1 (6 bases). The CDR3 loop spans 13 amino acids. Germline assignment: CDR1 SNHLY and CDR2 FYNNEI. V lost 6 bases and J lost 0, with 9 bases in between. CDR3 nucleotides: TGTGCCAGCAGGGGGGACAACTCCTACGAGCAGTACTTC. Translation gives CASRGDNSYEQYF.

The chain links TRBV9 to TRBJ2-7; 11 bases line up with TRBD2. Germline V gene data show CDR1 as SGDLS and CDR2 as YYNGEE. The CDR3 sequence is 17 residues long. The ends lost 4 bases at V and 2 bases at J; junction bases unmatched: 11. The CDR3 nucleotides read TGTGCCAGCAGCCCACCCCTCTTGACTAGCGGGACCTACGAGCAGTACTTC. This translates into CASSPPLLTSGTYEQYF. Based on the CDR3 plus reference TRBV9 and TRBJ2-7, the full variable domain is DSGVTQTPKHLITATGQRVTLRCSPRSGDLSVYWYQQSLDQGLQFLIQYYNGEERAKGNILERFSAQQFPDLHSELNLSSLELGDSALYFCASSPPLLTSGTYEQYFGPGTRLTVT.

This clonotype was recorded at least ten times. The J gene is TRBJ2-5, the V gene TRBV7-9; TRBD2 agrees at 10 bases. Germline V gene data show CDR1 as SEHNR and CDR2 as FQNEAQ (reference sequence). V was clipped by 5 bases and J by 5 bases; unmatched bases: 11. The CDR3 has 16 residues. CDR3 residues: CASSPYLTSGNETQYF. As DNA, the CDR3 is TGTGCCAGCAGCCCTTATCTTACTAGCGGGAATGAGACCCAGTACTTC. Drawing the rest from reference TRBV7-9 and TRBJ2-5, the complete variable domain is DTGVSQNPRHKITKRGQNVTFRCDPISEHNRLYWYRQTLGQGPEFLTYFQNEAQLEKSRLLSDRFSAERPKGSFSTLEIQRTEQGDSAMYLCASSPYLTSGNETQYFGPGTRLLVL.

At least ten counts were recorded for this clonotype. The chain links TRBV4-3 to TRBJ1-2; D is ambiguous. The V and J ends lost 0 bases and 4 bases respectively, with 12 bases between them. Germline CDR1 reads LGHNA; CDR2 reads YSLEER. This CDR3 has 15 amino acids. This chain's CDR3 is CASSQDRAVRYGYTF. CDR3 coding DNA: TGCGCCAGCAGCCAAGACCGAGCAGTACGCTATGGCTACACCTTC.

This clonotype has at least ten counts. This chain joins TRBV19 and TRBJ1-5; D remains ambiguous. Trimming removed 5 bases at V and 5 bases at J, with 10 bases between. From germline, CDR1 is LNHDA and CDR2 SQIVND (reference sequence). The CDR3 extends over 13 amino acids. The CDR3 region has the DNA TGTGCCAGTAGTGCCCTCCCCCATCAGCCCCAGCATTTT. It is translated as CASSALPHQPQHF.

The V and J genes are TRBV6-5 and TRBJ1-1, with 9 bases matching TRBD1. V dropped 6 bases and J dropped 4; count of bases not matched to a gene: 6. CDR3 length: 14 amino acids. Germline V gene sequence: CDR1 MNHEY, CDR2 SVGAGI. Here the CDR3 DNA reads TGTGCCAGCAGCACAACAGGGGGCGGCACTGAAGCTTTCTTT. This gives the protein CASSTTGGGTEAFF.

In this sample, this clonotype turned up a few times. This rearrangement joins TRBV6-5 to TRBJ2-2; 11 bases line up with TRBD2. The CDR3 runs 14 residues. Unmatched junction bases numbered 2, after V lost 6 bases and J lost 5 bases. The germline CDR1 and CDR2 sequences are MNHEY and SVGAGI. In DNA, the CDR3 is TGTGCCAGCAGAAGGACTAGCGGGACCGGGGAGCTGTTTTTT. Translating it yields CASRRTSGTGELFF.

CDR3 DNA: TGTGCCATCAGTGAGTCGACAGGGGGCGCCTATGGCTACACCTTC. Its protein is CAISESTGGAYGYTF. This rearrangement joins TRBV10-3 to TRBJ1-2; 10 bases align to TRBD1. This CDR3 is built from 15 residues. Germline CDR1 ENHRY, CDR2 SYGVKD. The V and J ends lost 0 bases and 4 bases, in that order; junction bases with no gene match: 2.

This chain joins TRBV7-3 and TRBJ2-7; 11 bases are shared with TRBD2. Germline values: CDR1 SGHTA, CDR2 FQGTGA. The length of the CDR3 is 15 residues. After removal of 5 bases from V and 4 bases from J, the junction contained 7 bases not matched to a gene. This chain's CDR3 is CASSISGRAGYEQYF. The CDR3 nucleotides are TGTGCCAGCAGCATTAGCGGGAGGGCCGGATACGAGCAGTACTTC.